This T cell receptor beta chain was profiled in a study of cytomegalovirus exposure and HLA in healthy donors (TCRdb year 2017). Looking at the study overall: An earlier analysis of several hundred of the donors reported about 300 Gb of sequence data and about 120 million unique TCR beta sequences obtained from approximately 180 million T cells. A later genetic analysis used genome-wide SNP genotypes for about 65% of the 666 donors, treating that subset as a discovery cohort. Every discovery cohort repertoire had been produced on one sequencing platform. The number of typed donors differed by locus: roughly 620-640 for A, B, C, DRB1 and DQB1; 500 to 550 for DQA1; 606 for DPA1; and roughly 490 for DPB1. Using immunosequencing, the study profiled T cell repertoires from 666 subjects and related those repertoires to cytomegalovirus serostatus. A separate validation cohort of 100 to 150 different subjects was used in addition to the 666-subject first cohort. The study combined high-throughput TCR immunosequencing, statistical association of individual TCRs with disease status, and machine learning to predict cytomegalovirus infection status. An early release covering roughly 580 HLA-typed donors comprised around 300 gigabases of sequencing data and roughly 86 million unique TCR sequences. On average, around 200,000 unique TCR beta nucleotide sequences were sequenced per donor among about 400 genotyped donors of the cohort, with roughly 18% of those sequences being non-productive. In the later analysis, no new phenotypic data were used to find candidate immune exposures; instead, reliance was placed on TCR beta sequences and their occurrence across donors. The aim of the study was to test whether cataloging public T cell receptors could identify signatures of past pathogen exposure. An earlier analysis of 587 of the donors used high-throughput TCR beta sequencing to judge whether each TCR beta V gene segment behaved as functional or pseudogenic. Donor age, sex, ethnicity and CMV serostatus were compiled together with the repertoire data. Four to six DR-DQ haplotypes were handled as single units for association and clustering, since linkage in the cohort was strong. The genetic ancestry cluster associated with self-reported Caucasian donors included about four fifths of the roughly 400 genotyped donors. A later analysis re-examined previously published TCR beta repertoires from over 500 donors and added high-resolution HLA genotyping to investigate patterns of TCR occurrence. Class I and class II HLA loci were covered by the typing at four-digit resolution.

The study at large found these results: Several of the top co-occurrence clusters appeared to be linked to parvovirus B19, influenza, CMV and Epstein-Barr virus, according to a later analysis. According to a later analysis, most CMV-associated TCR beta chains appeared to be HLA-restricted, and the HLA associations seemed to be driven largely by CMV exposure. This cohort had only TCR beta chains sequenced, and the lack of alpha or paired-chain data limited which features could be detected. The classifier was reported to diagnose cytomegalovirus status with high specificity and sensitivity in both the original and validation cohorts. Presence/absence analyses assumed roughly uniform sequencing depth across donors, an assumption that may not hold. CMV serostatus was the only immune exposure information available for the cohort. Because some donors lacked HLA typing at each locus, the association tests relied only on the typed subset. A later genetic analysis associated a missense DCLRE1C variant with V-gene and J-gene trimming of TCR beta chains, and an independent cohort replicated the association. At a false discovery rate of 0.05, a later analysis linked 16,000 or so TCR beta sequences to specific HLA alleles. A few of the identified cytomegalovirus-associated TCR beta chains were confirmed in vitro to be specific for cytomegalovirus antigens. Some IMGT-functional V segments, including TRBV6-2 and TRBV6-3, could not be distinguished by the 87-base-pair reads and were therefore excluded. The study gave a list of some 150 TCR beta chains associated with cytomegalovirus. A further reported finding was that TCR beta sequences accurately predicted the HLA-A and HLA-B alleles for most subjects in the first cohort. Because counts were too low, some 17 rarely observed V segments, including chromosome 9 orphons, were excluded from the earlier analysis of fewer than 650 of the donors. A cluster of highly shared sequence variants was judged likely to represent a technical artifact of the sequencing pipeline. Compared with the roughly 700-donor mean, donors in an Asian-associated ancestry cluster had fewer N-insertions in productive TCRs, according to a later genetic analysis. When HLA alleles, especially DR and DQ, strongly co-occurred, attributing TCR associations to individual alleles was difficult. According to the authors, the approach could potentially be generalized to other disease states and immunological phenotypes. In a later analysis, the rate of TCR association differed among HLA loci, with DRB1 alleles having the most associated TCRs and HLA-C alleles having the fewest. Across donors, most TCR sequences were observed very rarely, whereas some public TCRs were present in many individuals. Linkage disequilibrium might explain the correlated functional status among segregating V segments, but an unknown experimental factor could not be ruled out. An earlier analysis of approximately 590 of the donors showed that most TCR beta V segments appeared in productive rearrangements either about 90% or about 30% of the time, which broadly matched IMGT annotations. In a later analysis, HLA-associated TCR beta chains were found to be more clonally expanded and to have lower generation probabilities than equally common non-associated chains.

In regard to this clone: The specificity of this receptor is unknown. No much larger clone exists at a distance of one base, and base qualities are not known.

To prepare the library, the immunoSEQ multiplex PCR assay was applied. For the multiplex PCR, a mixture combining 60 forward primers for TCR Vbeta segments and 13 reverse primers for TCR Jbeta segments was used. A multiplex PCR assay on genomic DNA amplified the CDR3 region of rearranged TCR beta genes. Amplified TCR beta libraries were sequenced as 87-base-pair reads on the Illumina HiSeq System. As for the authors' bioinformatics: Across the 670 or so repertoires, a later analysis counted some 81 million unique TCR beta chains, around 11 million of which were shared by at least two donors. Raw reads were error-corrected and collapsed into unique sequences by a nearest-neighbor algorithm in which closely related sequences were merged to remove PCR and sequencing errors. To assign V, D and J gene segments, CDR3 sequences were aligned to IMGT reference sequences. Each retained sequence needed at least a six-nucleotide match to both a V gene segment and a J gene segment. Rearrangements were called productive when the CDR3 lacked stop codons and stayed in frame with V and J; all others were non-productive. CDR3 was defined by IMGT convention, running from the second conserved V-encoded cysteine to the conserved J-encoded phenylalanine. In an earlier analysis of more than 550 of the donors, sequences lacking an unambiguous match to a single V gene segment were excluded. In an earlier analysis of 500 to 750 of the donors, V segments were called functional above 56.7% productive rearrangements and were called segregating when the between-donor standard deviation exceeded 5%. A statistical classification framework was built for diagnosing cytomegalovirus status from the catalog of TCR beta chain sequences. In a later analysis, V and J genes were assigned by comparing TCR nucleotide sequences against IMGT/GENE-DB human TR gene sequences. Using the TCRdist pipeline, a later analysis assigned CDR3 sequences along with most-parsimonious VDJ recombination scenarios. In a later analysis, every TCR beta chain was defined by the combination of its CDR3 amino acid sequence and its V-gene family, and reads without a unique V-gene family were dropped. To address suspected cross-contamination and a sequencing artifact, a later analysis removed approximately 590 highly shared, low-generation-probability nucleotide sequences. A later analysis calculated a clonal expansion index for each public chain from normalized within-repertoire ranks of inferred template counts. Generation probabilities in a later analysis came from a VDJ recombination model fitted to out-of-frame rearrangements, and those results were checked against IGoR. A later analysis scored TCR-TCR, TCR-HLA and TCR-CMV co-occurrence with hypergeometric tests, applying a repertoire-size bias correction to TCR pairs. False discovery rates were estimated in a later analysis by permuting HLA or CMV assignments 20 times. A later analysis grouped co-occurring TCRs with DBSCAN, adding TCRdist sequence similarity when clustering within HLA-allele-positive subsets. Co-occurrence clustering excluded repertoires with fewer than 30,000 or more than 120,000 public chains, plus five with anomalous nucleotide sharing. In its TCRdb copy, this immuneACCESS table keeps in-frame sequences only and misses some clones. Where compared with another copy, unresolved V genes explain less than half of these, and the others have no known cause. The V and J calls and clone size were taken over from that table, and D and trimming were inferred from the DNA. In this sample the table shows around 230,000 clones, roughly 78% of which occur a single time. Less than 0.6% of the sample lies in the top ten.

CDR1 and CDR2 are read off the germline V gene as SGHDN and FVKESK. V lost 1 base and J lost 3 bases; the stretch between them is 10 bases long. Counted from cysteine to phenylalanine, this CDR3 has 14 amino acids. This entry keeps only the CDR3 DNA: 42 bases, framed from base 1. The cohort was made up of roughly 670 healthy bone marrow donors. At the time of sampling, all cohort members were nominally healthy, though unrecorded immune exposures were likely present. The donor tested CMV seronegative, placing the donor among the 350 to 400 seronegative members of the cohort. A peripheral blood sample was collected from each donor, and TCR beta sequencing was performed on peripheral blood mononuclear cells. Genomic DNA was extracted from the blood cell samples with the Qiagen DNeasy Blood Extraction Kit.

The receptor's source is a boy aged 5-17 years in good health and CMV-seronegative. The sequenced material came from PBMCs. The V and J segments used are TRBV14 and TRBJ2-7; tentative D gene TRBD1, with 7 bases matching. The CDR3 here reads CASSQAGGGYEQYF. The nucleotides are TGTGCCAGCAGCCAAGCAGGGGGAGGCTACGAGCAGTACTTC.